This T cell receptor beta chain was found in a study of T cells in Graves' hyperthyroidism and ophthalmopathy. The CDR3 extends over 15 amino acids. Per germline, CDR1 DFQATT and CDR2 SNEGSKA (reference sequence). Between the trimmed V and J ends, which lost 2 bases and 0 bases, there was a span of 10 bases. The study excluded patients with uncontrolled infection, other autoimmune disease, pregnancy or lactation. TCR beta CDR3 sequences were amplified from RNA transcripts. With the HTBI primer set, the TCR CDR3 went through a first round of RT-PCR. From the multiplex PCR reads, TCRdb called clonotypes with MiXCR, one entry per CDR3 protein. In the table there are around 56,000 distinct CDR3 sequences, approximately 57% of which are singletons.

V usage is TRBV20-1 and J usage is TRBJ2-2; D tentatively reads TRBD1 or TRBD2 (5 bases each). The sequencing input was blood. The sequence was collected from a woman aged 60-75 years with Graves' ophthalmopathy. CDR3 bases: TGCAGTGCTAGAACCGGGACGGCGAACACCGGGGAGCTGTTTTTT. This codes for CSARTGTANTGELFF.